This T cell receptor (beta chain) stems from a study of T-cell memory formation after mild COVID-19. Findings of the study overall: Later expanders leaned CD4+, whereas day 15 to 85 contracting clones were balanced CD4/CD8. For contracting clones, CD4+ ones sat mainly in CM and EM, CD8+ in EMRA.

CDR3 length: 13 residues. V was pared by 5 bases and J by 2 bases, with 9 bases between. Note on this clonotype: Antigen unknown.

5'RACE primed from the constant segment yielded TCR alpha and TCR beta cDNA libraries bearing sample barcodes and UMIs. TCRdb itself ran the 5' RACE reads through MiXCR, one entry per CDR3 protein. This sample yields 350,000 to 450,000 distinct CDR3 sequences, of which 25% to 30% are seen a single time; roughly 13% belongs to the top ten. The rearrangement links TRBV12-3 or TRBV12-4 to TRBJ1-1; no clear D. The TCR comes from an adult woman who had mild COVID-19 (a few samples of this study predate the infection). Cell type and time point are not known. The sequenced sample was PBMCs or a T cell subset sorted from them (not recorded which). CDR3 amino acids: CASSGDGNTEAFF. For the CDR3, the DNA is TGTGCCAGCAGTGGTGACGGCAACACTGAAGCTTTCTTT.